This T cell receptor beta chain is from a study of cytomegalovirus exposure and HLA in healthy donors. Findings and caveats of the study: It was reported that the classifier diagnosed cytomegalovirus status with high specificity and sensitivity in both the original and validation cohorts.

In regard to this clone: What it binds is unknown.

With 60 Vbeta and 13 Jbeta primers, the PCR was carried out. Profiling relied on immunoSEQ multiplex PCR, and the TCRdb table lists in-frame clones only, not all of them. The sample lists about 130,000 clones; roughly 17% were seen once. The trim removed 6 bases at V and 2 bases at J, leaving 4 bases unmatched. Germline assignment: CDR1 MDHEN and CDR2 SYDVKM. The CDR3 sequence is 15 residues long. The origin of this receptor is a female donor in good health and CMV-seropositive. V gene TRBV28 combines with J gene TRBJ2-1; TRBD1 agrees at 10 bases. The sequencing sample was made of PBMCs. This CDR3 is CASSLDRGAYNEQFF. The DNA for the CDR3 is TGTGCCAGCAGCTTGGACAGGGGGGCCTACAATGAGCAGTTCTTC.